This T cell receptor (beta chain) was obtained from a study of OX40 agonist ivuxolimab in advanced cancers. Turning to the study itself: The patients received agonistic anti-OX40 (CD134) antibody ivuxolimab. A partial response was reached by three patients: one with hepatocellular carcinoma and two with cutaneous melanoma. Study observations and caveats: Some nonresponders additionally presented with little normalized T-cell clonal expansion.

CDR1 MDHEN and CDR2 SYDVKM come from the germline V gene. The CDR3 is made up of 13 amino acids. V lost 4 bases and J lost 2, with 8 bases in between. A few counts support this clone. Its antigen is currently unknown. Sequenced by immunoSEQ multiplex PCR; TCRdb stores in-frame clones only, minus some. The sample lists about 58,000 clones, 83% occurring once. The chain recombines TRBV28 with TRBJ1-2; D is ambiguous. The clonotype was recovered from an adult with an advanced solid tumor such as melanoma, head and neck, liver or kidney cancer. The starting material was CD4+ or CD8+ T cells sorted from blood, obtained in a trial of the OX40 agonist ivuxolimab. The CDR3 DNA reads as TGTGCCAGCAGTTGGGCAGAAAACTATGGCTACACCTTC. Translation gives CASSWAENYGYTF.